This entry lists 19 T cell receptor beta chains sequenced from one sample in a study of immune heterogeneity within non-small cell lung tumors. Template was bulk tumor genomic DNA, around 600 ng per sample. Biopsy collection occurred during surgery, with several far-apart biopsies per primary tumor. Samples came from untreated patients having curative surgery for newly diagnosed non-small cell lung cancer. CDR3 of TCR beta was amplified by multiplex PCR that used 32 V and 13 J primers. TCRdb redid the calling of the multiplex PCR reads with MiXCR, one entry per CDR3 protein. In the table there are around 1,500 distinct CDR3 sequences, approximately 31% of which are singletons. Sequencing was performed on lung tumor tissue. The receptors were gathered from a man aged 55 to 70 with non-small cell lung cancer.

Worth noting for this clonotype: A read error may explain this, as a much larger clone is one base away. The chain employs TRBV4-1 and TRBJ2-3, with 8 nucleotides matching TRBD2. CDR3 size: 13 residues. V gave up 7 bases and J gave up 7 bases; unmatched junction bases: 7. The V gene's germline CDR1 is MGHRA and CDR2 YSYEKL. CDR3: CASILAGSNTQYF. The CDR3 region has the DNA TGCGCCAGCATCCTAGCGGGTTCTAATACGCAGTATTTT.

The chain recombines TRBV12-3 or TRBV12-4 with TRBJ2-2, with 8 bases identical to TRBD1. This CDR3 spans 14 amino acids. Trimming cost V 6 bases and J 4 bases; bases outside gene matches: 4. For the CDR3, the DNA is TGTGCCAGCAGAAGACAGGGGAGCACCGGGGAGCTGTTTTTT. The encoded protein is CASRRQGSTGELFF.

This clonotype is categorized as medium-sized (0.01 to 0.1%). The rearrangement uses TRBV20-1 and TRBJ1-2; 7 bases are a match to TRBD1. The germline gives CDR1 DFQATT, CDR2 SNEGSKA (reference sequence). V was pared by 5 bases and J by 6 bases, with 6 bases of the junction left unmatched. The CDR3 sequence is 12 residues long. CDR3 protein: CSAPDRKDGYTF. The CDR3 coding sequence is TGCAGTGCTCCGGACAGGAAAGATGGCTACACCTTC.

For this clonotype: Possible read error: a much larger clone is one base away. This CDR3 is CVSSILSGVGYEQYF. The CDR3 DNA sequence: TGTGTCAGTAGTATATTATCGGGGGTTGGCTACGAGCAGTACTTC. The rearrangement joins TRBV19 to TRBJ2-7, with a possible D match to TRBD2 (6 bases). The V gene's germline CDR1 is LNHDA and CDR2 SQIVND (reference sequence). CDR3 length: 15 amino acids.

The chain recombines TRBV6-1 with TRBJ2-1; TRBD1 or TRBD2 may be the D gene (6 bases each). Trimming left V 7 bases short and J 10 bases short, with 14 bases between. Germline-derived CDR1 and CDR2 are MNHNS and SASEGT. This CDR3 region has 12 residues. The chain's CDR3 is CASKGGGEEQFF. DNA for the CDR3: TGTGCCAGCAAGGGGGGAGGCGAGGAGCAGTTCTTC.

The genes are TRBV5-1 and TRBJ1-1, with D possibly TRBD1 on 6 matching bases. This CDR3 is built from 15 residues. Germline CDR1 and CDR2: SGHRS and YFSETQ. Trimming removed 4 bases from V and 4 bases from J, with 17 bases in between. The CDR3 bases are TGCGCCAGCAGCCGGACGACAGGCGGCTCCACTGAAGCTTTCTTT. Residues: CASSRTTGGSTEAFF. Using reference TRBV5-1 and TRBJ1-1 for the parts outside the CDR3, the full variable domain is KAGVTQTPRYLIKTRGQQVTLSCSPISGHRSVSWYQQTPGQGLQFLFEYFSETQRNKGNFPGRFSGRQFSNSRSEMNVSTLELGDSALYLCASSRTTGGSTEAFFGQGTRLTVV.

Notes on this clonotype: One base away lies a much larger clone, so this may be a sequencing read error. V and J are TRBV11-2 and TRBJ2-3, with no clear D. The DNA end is more similar to TRBJ2-2, so the J call may be wrong. Germline lookup yields CDR1 SGHAT and CDR2 FQNNGV. The CDR3 runs to 13 residues. The CDR3 DNA is TGTGCCAGCAGCGGTTATCTGGGTGGGGAGCTGTTTTTT. Translation: CASSGYLGGELFF.

This clonotype was detected only a few times. A clone one base away is much larger, so this may be a read error. The CDR3 spells CASILGGANQPQHF. The CDR3, as DNA: TGCGCCAGCATCTTGGGTGGGGCCAATCAGCCCCAGCATTTT. The V and J genes are TRBV5-1 and TRBJ1-5; perhaps TRBD1 as D (5 bases). CDR1 and CDR2 (germline): SGHRS, YFSETQ. The CDR3 runs to 14 residues. Combining the CDR3 with reference TRBV5-1 and TRBJ1-5 gives the whole variable domain KAGVTQTPRYLIKTRGQQVTLSCSPISGHRSVSWYQQTPGQGLQFLFEYFSETQRNKGNFPGRFSGRQFSNSRSEMNVSTLELGDSALYLCASILGGANQPQHFGDGTRLSIL.

Of note for this clonotype: One base away lies a much larger clone, so this may be a sequencing read error. The chain has TRBV24-1 and TRBJ1-1; D is possibly TRBD1 (5 bases). V shed 5 bases and J shed 3 bases, with 6 bases lying between them. From germline, CDR1 is KGHDR and CDR2 SFDVKD. CDR3 size: 12 residues. DNA for the CDR3: TGTGCCACCAGTGCCAGGGACACTGAAGCTTTCTTT. This gives the protein CATSARDTEAFF.

This clonotype came up once. This may be a read error: a much more frequent sequence differs by one nucleotide. This chain uses TRBV19 with TRBJ2-1; D may be TRBD1 (5 bases). The CDR3 length is 15 residues. The germline V gene has CDR1 LNHDA and CDR2 SQIVND (reference sequence). The CDR3, as DNA: TGTTCCAGTAGCTACTTTGGGGCAGAGTACAATGAGCAGTTCTTC. Translating it yields CSSSYFGAEYNEQFF.

The chain carries TRBV7-8 and TRBJ2-2, with D possibly matching TRBD1 (8 bases). The CDR3 covers 17 residues. CDR1 SGHVS and CDR2 FQNEAQ come from the germline V gene. Trimming left V 5 bases short and J 0 bases short, with 16 bases between. The CDR3 is CASSPRTGRANTGELFF. In DNA form, the CDR3 reads TGTGCCAGCAGCCCTCGGACAGGGAGGGCGAACACCGGGGAGCTGTTTTTT.

In the case of this clonotype: This may be a read error, as it is one base from a much larger clone. This chain connects TRBV6-2 or TRBV6-3 to TRBJ1-6; D gene ambiguous. The germline gives CDR1 MNHEY, CDR2 SVGEGT. The V end was cut by 7 bases, the J end by 10 bases, with 17 bases between. There are 14 residues in the CDR3. The DNA for the CDR3 is TGTGCCAGCACAAAGACACGAGTGGAATCACCCCTCCACTTT. It codes for CASTKTRVESPLHF.

The chain couples TRBV27 to TRBJ2-3; unclear D gene. V lost 4 bases and J 5 bases, leaving 4 bases between the germline ends. Per germline, CDR1 MNHEY and CDR2 SMNVEV (reference sequence). The CDR3 consists of 11 residues. The CDR3 DNA follows: TGTGCCAGCAGTTCAGTAGATACGCAGTATTTT. Its translation: CASSSVDTQYF.

Relative to its sample, this clonotype is medium-sized (0.01 to 0.1%). The chain links TRBV19 to TRBJ2-3; D is possibly TRBD2 (5 bases). The CDR3 consists of 14 residues. The germline V gene has CDR1 LNHDA and CDR2 SQIVND (reference sequence). V was trimmed by 9 bases and J by 4 bases, leaving 17 bases between them. CDR3 protein: CASTEGASADTQYF. In DNA, the CDR3 is TGTGCCAGCACTGAGGGCGCCTCTGCAGATACGCAGTATTTT.

This clonotype is judged medium-sized. The DNA for the CDR3 is TGTGCCAGCAGTTTAATAGCGGGAGGGTCGGGCGAGCAGTACTTC. Protein sequence: CASSLIAGGSGEQYF. V gene TRBV27 combines with J gene TRBJ2-7, with 11 bases that match TRBD2. With V trimmed by 2 bases and J by 6 bases, 6 bases remained unmatched. Germline CDR1 reads MNHEY; CDR2 reads SMNVEV (reference sequence). There are 15 residues in the CDR3.

The chain is built from TRBV24-1 and TRBJ2-7, with D perhaps TRBD2 (6 bases). CDR1 KGHDR and CDR2 SFDVKD come from the germline V gene. The CDR3 loop spans 14 amino acids. Between the trimmed V and J ends, which lost 9 bases and 3 bases, there was a span of 17 bases. The CDR3 here is CATPGEAGYYEQYF. The CDR3, as DNA: TGTGCCACCCCGGGGGAGGCAGGGTACTACGAGCAGTACTTC.

This clonotype ranks as medium-sized. The rearrangement joins TRBV11-1 to TRBJ1-1, with unresolved D. Germline V CDR1 and CDR2: SGHAT, FQDESV (reference sequence). CDR3 length: 13 amino acids. V dropped 5 bases and J dropped 0 bases, with 7 bases sitting between them. The CDR3 DNA reads as TGTGCCAGCAGCCCAAAAATGAACACTGAAGCTTTCTTT. It is translated as CASSPKMNTEAFF.

On this clonotype itself: At one of its ends the junction is not consistent with the germline gene, which may arise from a read error. The J gene is TRBJ2-7, the V gene TRBV7-2; either TRBD1 or TRBD2 may fit D (6 bases each). Germline lookup yields CDR1 SGHTA and CDR2 FQGNSA. The CDR3 sequence is 14 residues long. The CDR3 DNA follows: TGCGCCAGCAGCTTAGGTGGGGGGCTCTACGAGCATTACTTC. It specifies CASSLGGGLYEHYF.

This clonotype came up a few times. The chain uses TRBV20-1 and TRBJ2-1; TRBD2 matches at 9 bases. This CDR3 has 14 amino acids. Germline V CDR1 and CDR2: DFQATT, SNEGSKA (reference sequence). Germline trimming cut 1 base from V and 9 bases from J; bases unmatched to any gene: 7. DNA of the CDR3: TGCAGTGCTAGAGTAGCGGGAGTCGCCGTTGAGCAGTTCTTC. This codes for CSARVAGVAVEQFF.